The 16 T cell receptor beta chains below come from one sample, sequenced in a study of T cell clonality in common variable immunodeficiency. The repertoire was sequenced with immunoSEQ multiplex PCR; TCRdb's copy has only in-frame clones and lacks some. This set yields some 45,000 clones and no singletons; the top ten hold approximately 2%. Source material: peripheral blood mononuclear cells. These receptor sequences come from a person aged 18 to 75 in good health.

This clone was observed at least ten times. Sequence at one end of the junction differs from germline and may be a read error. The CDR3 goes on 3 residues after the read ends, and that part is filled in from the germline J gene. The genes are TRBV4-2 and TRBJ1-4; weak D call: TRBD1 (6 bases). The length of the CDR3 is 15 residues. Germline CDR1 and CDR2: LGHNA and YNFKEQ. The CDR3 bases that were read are TGCGCCAGCAGCCCGGTCGCAGGGGCTAATGAAAAA. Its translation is CASSPVAGANEK. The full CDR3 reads CASSPVAGANEKLFF.

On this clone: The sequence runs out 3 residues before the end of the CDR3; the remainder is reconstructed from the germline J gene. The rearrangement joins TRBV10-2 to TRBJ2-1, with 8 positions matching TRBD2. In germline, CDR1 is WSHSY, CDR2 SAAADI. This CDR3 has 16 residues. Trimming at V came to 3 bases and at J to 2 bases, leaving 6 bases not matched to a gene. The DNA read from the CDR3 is TGCGCCAGCAGTGATAGCGGGAAACGGACCTACAATGAG. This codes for CASSDSGKRTYNE. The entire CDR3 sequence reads CASSDSGKRTYNEQFF.

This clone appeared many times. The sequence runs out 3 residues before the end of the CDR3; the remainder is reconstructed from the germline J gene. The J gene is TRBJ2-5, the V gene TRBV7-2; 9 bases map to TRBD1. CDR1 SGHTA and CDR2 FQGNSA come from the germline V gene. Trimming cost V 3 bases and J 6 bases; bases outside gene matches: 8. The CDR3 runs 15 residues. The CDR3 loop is CASSFDRGGGQTQYF. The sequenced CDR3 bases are TGTGCCAGCAGCTTTGACAGGGGGGGTGGGCAGACC.

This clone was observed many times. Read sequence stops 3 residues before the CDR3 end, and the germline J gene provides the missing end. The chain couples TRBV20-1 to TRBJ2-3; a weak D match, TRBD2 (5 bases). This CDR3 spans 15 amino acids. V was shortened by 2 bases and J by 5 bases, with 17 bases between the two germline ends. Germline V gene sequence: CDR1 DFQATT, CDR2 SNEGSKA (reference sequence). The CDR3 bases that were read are TGCAGTGCTAGACCCGGACTGGGCCTAGAAGATACG. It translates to CSARPGLGLEDT. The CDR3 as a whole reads CSARPGLGLEDTQYF.

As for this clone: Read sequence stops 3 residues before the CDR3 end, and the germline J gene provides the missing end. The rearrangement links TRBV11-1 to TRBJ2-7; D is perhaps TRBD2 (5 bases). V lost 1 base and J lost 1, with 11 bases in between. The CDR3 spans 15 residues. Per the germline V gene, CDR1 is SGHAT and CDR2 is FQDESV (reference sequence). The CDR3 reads CASSLERVASYEQYF. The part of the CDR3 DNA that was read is TGTGCCAGCAGCTTAGAAAGAGTAGCGTCCTACGAG.

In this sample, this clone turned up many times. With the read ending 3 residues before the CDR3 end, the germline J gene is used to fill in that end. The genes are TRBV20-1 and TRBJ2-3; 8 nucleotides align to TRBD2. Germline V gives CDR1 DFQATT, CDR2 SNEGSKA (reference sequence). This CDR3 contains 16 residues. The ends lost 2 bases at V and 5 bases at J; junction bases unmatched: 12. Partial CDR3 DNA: TGCAGTGCTAGAACCTCTTTTAGCGGGGTAGGAGATACG. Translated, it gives CSARTSFSGVGDT. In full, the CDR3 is CSARTSFSGVGDTQYF.

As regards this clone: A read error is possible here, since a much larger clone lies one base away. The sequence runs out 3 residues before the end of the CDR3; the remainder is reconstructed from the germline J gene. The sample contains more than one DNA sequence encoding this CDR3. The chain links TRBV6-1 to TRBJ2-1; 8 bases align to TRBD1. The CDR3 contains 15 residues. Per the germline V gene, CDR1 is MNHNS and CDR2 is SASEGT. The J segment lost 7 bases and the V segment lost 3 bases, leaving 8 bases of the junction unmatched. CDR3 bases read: TGTGCCAGCAGTGAGGTTCTGGACAGGGTGAATGAG. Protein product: CASSEVLDRVNE. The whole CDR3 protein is CASSEVLDRVNEQFF.

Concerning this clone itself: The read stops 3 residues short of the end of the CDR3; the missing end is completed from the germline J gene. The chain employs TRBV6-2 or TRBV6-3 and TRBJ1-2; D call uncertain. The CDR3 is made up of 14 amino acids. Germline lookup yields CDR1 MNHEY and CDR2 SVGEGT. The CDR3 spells CASSYEEGSNDYTF. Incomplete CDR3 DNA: TGTGCCAGCAGTTATGAGGAGGGTAGTAATGAC.

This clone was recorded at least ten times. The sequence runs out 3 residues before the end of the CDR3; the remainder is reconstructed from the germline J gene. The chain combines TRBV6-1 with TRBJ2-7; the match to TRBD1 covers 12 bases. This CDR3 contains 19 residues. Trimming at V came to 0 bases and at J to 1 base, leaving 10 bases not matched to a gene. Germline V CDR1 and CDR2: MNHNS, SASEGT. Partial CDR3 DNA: TGTGCCAGCAGTGAAGCGCGGGGGACAGGGGGCCGGATATCCTACGAG. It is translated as CASSEARGTGGRISYE. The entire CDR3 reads CASSEARGTGGRISYEQYF.

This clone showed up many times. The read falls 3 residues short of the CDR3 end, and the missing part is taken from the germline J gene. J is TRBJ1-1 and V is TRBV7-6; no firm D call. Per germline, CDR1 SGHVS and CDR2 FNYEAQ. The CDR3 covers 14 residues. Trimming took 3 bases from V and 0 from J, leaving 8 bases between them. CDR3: CASSFAALNTEAFF. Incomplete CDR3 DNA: TGTGCCAGCAGCTTCGCGGCTCTGAACACTGAA.

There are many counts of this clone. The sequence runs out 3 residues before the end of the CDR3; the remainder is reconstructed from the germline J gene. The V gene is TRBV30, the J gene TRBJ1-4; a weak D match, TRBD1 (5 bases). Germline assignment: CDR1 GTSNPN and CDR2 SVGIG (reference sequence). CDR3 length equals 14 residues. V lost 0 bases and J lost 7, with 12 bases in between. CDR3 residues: CAWSVGRVVEKLFF. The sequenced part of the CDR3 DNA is TGTGCCTGGAGTGTGGGCAGGGTAGTTGAAAAA. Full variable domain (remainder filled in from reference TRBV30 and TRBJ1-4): SQTIHQWPATLVQPVGSPLSLECTVEGTSNPNLYWYRQAAGRGLQLLFYSVGIGQISSEVPQNLSASRPQDRQFILSSKKLLLSDSGFYLCAWSVGRVVEKLFFGSGTQLSVL.

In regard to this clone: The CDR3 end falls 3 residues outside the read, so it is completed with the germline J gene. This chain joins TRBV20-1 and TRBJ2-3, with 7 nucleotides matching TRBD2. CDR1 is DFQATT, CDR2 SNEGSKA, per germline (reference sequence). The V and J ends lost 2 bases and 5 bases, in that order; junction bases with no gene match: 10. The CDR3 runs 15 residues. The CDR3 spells CSARWPRGGRDTQYF. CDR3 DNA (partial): TGCAGTGCTAGATGGCCGCGGGGCGGGAGAGATACG.

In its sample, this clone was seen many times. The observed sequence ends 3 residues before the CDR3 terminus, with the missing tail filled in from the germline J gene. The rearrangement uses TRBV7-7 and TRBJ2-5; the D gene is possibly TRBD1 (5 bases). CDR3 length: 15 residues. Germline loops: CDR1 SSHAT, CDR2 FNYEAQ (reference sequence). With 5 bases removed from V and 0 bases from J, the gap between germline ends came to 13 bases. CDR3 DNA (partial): TGTGCCAGCAGCCCGGGTGGGGCGGACCAAGAGACC. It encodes CASSPGGADQET. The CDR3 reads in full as CASSPGGADQETQYF.

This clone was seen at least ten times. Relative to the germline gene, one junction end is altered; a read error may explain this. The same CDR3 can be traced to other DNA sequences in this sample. This CDR3 is CASGLRSGTTIYF. CDR3 bases read: TGTGCCAGCGGACTCCGTTCTGGAACCACC. The chain joins TRBV14 to TRBJ1-3; D is ambiguous. The sequence runs out 3 residues before the end of the CDR3; the remainder is reconstructed from the germline J gene. The CDR3 totals 13 residues. Germline assignment: CDR1 SGHDN and CDR2 FVKESK.

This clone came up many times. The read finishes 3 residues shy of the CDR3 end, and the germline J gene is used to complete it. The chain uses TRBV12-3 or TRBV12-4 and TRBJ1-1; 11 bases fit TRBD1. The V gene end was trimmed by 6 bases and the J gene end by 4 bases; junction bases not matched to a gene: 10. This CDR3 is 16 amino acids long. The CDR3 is CASSPTGTGGGTEAFF. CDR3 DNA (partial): TGTGCCAGCAGCCCTACCGGGACAGGGGGTGGCACTGAA.

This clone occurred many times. The chain's CDR3 is CASSLAPNEKLFF. Partial CDR3 DNA: TGCGCCAGCAGCTTGGCCCCAAATGAAAAA. The V gene is TRBV5-1, the J gene TRBJ1-4; no definite D call. The CDR3 extends 3 residues past the end of the read, so its final part is completed from the germline J gene. CDR1 and CDR2 (germline): SGHRS, YFSETQ. The length of the CDR3 is 13 residues. V was clipped by 0 bases and J by 5 bases, with 5 bases between them.